Presented here are 11 T cell receptor beta chains from one specimen sequenced in a study of blood T cell repertoires in COVID-19 (dated by TCRdb to 2018 to 2020). Libraries came from the immunoSEQ multiplex PCR assay. The clones in this table, taken by TCRdb from immuneACCESS, are in-frame only. Not every clone is retained; where verified, under half of the shortfall comes from an unresolved V gene, and the cause of the rest is unknown. The sample table holds 30,000 to 40,000 clones, of which nearly 90% were seen once. Together, the top ten hold under 30% of the sample. The sequenced material came from peripheral blood. These receptors were collected from a man in his sixties with active or convalescent COVID-19.

The rearrangement links TRBV12-3 or TRBV12-4 to TRBJ2-7; tentatively, D is TRBD2 (5 bases). V was shortened by 6 bases and J by 7 bases, with 13 bases between the two germline ends. The CDR3 runs to 12 residues. This CDR3 is CASSHRRGEQYF. CDR3 nucleotide sequence: TGTGCCAGCAGCCACCGACGGGGAGAGCAGTACTTC.

V gene TRBV2 combines with J gene TRBJ2-7; 7 bases are shared with TRBD2. The ends lost 1 base at V and 2 bases at J; junction bases unmatched: 5. Germline CDR1 and CDR2: SNHLY and FYNNEI. This CDR3 has 15 amino acids. The CDR3 DNA reads as TGTGCCAGCAGTGAAGTTACGGGAGGCCCCTACGAGCAGTACTTC. Amino acid sequence: CASSEVTGGPYEQYF.

The chain joins TRBV6-5 to TRBJ2-2; 7 bases are a match to TRBD2. This CDR3 region has 13 residues. V shed 7 bases and J 3 bases; nucleotides not matched to a gene: 2. Germline V gives CDR1 MNHEY, CDR2 SVGAGI. The DNA of the CDR3 is TGTGCCAGCACCCGGGGGGACACCGGGGAGCTGTTTTTT. The encoded protein is CASTRGDTGELFF.

The V call is TRBV19, the J call TRBJ2-1; 8 bases are shared with TRBD2. The V gene end was trimmed by 5 bases and the J gene end by 10 bases; junction bases not matched to a gene: 13. This CDR3 region has 15 residues. Germline assignment: CDR1 LNHDA and CDR2 SQIVND (reference sequence). The CDR3 sequence: CASSPASGFGWEQFF. Here the CDR3 DNA reads TGTGCCAGTAGTCCTGCTAGCGGGTTTGGGTGGGAGCAGTTCTTC.

V gene TRBV19 combines with J gene TRBJ1-2; 11 bases map to TRBD1. With 5 bases clipped from V and 6 bases from J, the junction kept 8 bases outside the gene matches. There are 15 residues in the CDR3. The germline gives CDR1 LNHDA, CDR2 SQIVND (reference sequence). CDR3 loop: CASSSWDRGTDGYTF. CDR3 DNA: TGTGCCAGTAGTTCCTGGGACAGGGGGACGGATGGCTACACCTTC.

This clone was detected only a few times. The rearrangement joins TRBV9 to TRBJ2-1, with 13 nucleotides matching TRBD2. The CDR3 contains 15 residues. Per the germline V gene, CDR1 is SGDLS and CDR2 is YYNGEE. V dropped 4 bases and J dropped 10; count of bases not matched to a gene: 8. The CDR3 is CASSPRTSGRGEQFF. The DNA of the CDR3 is TGTGCCAGCAGCCCCCGGACTAGCGGGAGAGGCGAGCAGTTCTTC.

The rearrangement links TRBV5-6 to TRBJ2-1, with 8 bases fitting TRBD2. Germline V gene data show CDR1 as SGHDT and CDR2 as YYEEEE. The CDR3 spans 13 residues. V was clipped by 10 bases and J by 5 bases; unmatched bases: 8. CDR3 bases: TGTGCCGGCTCTAGCGGGTTGAACAATGAGCAGTTCTTC. Translated, it gives CAGSSGLNNEQFF. Full variable domain (remainder filled in from reference TRBV5-6 and TRBJ2-1): DAGVTQSPTHLIKTRGQQVTLRCSPKSGHDTVSWYQQALGQGPQFIFQYYEEEERQRGNFPDRFSGHQFPNYSSELNVNALLLGDSALYLCAGSSGLNNEQFFGPGTRLTVL.

The genes are TRBV29-1 and TRBJ1-1; D gene ambiguous. In germline, CDR1 is SQVTM, CDR2 ANQGSEA. Trimming pared 4 bases from V and 1 base from J, leaving 7 bases between. The CDR3 totals 12 residues. The CDR3 DNA follows: TGCAGCGTTGTAACATGGAACACTGAAGCTTTCTTT. As protein: CSVVTWNTEAFF.

The rearrangement links TRBV6-2 or TRBV6-3 to TRBJ2-2, with 15 bases matching TRBD2. The V gene end was trimmed by 2 bases and the J gene end by 4 bases; junction bases not matched to a gene: 8. This CDR3 region has 19 residues. Per the germline V gene, CDR1 is MNHEY and CDR2 is SVGEGT. CDR3 sequence (DNA): TGTGCCAGCAGTTACCGCGGACTAGCGGGAGGGCCGGTCACCGGGGAGCTGTTTTTT. It codes for CASSYRGLAGGPVTGELFF.

The chain couples TRBV29-1 to TRBJ2-7; TRBD1 matches at 8 bases. Per the germline V gene, CDR1 is SQVTM and CDR2 is ANQGSEA. The CDR3 is 14 residues long. J was trimmed by 4 bases and V by 4 bases; bases with no gene match: 9. CDR3 loop: CSVVKDRAAYEQYF. The CDR3 bases are TGCAGCGTTGTCAAGGACAGGGCGGCGTACGAGCAGTACTTC.

V is TRBV5-6 and J is TRBJ2-7; no clear D gene. There are 12 residues in the CDR3. CDR1 is SGHDT, CDR2 YYEEEE, per germline. Trimming left V 5 bases short and J 7 bases short, with 13 bases between. CDR3 bases: TGTGCCAGCAGTTTACGAAGCCGGGAGCAGTACTTC. The encoded protein is CASSLRSREQYF.